Following are 18 T cell receptor beta chains from one sample sequenced in a study of blood T cell repertoires in COVID-19. Only in-frame clones appear in the TCRdb table, and some are missing; sequencing was by immunoSEQ multiplex PCR. The sample carries tens of thousands of clones, over 60% recorded once. Sequenced sample: peripheral blood. These receptors were obtained from a woman between 50 and 59 years old with active or convalescent COVID-19.

In this sample, this clone turned up a few times. This rearrangement joins TRBV19 to TRBJ2-2; 11 bases fit TRBD2. The trim removed 5 bases at V and 5 bases at J, leaving 4 bases unmatched. CDR3 length: 15 residues. Germline lookup yields CDR1 LNHDA and CDR2 SQIVND (reference sequence). CDR3 nucleotides: TGTGCCAGTAGTTCTAGCGGGAGGTTTACCGGGGAGCTGTTTTTT. Its translation: CASSSSGRFTGELFF.

This clone was seen a few times. The rearrangement links TRBV19 to TRBJ1-1; unclear D gene. The CDR3 runs to 14 residues. Germline-derived CDR1 and CDR2 are LNHDA and SQIVND (reference sequence). The V end lost 6 bases, the J end lost 1 base, and 12 bases lay between the germline ends. The CDR3 nucleotides are TGTGCCAGTAGCTATTCGAGTTCGAACACTGAAGCTTTCTTT. It is translated as CASSYSSSNTEAFF.

This clone was counted only a few times. The genes are TRBV18 and TRBJ2-6; D perhaps matches TRBD1 (5 bases). CDR1 is KGHSH and CDR2 is LQKENI in the germline V gene. This CDR3 is built from 18 residues. V lost 5 bases and J lost 0, with 17 bases in between. This chain's CDR3 is CASSSLTEVNSGANVLTF. CDR3 nucleotides: TGTGCCAGCTCATCACTGACAGAAGTGAACTCTGGGGCCAACGTCCTGACTTTC.

The chain joins TRBV30 to TRBJ1-1; 8 bases line up with TRBD1. J was trimmed by 4 bases and V by 6 bases; bases with no gene match: 7. Germline CDR1 GTSNPN, CDR2 SVGIG (reference sequence). This CDR3 has 13 amino acids. This CDR3 reads CACSRGQGTEAFF. DNA for the CDR3: TGTGCCTGTTCTCGAGGACAGGGCACTGAAGCTTTCTTT.

The rearrangement links TRBV24-1 to TRBJ2-3, with D maybe TRBD2 (6 bases). V was clipped by 4 bases and J by 1 base, with 17 bases between them. The CDR3 extends over 17 amino acids. Germline-derived CDR1 and CDR2 are KGHDR and SFDVKD. The CDR3 here is CATSDPILATGTDTQYF. The CDR3 DNA is TGTGCCACCAGTGACCCCATACTAGCCACCGGCACAGATACGCAGTATTTT.

The rearrangement joins TRBV4-3 to TRBJ2-3, with unresolved D. Trimming took off 5 bases at V and 0 bases at J, with 6 bases between the two ends. CDR3 size: 13 residues. Germline V gives CDR1 LGHNA, CDR2 YSLEER. The chain's CDR3 is CASSRTSTDTQYF. In DNA, the CDR3 is TGCGCCAGCAGCAGAACTAGCACAGATACGCAGTATTTT.

This chain joins TRBV29-1 and TRBJ2-1, with TRBD2 identical over 14 bases. Unmatched junction bases numbered 8, after V lost 3 bases and J lost 1 base. The CDR3 extends over 18 amino acids. CDR1 is SQVTM, CDR2 ANQGSEA, per germline. The CDR3 reads CSVDETSGRAWSYNEQFF. CDR3 coding DNA: TGCAGCGTTGACGAGACTAGCGGGAGGGCCTGGTCCTACAATGAGCAGTTCTTC.

The chain has TRBV4-1 and TRBJ2-7; tentative D call: TRBD1 (6 bases). Deletions cut 7 bases from V and 3 bases from J, with 22 bases between. Germline CDR1 reads MGHRA; CDR2 reads YSYEKL. CDR3 size: 16 residues. This chain's CDR3 is CASTKPQLKGVYEQYF. CDR3 nucleotide sequence: TGCGCCAGCACCAAACCTCAGTTGAAGGGGGTCTACGAGCAGTACTTC.

The DNA for the CDR3 is TGTGCCAGTAGTATTAAAAAAGGCGGGAGATGGAATGAGCAGTTCTTC. It codes for CASSIKKGGRWNEQFF. This sequence joins TRBV19 and TRBJ2-1, with 7 bases matching TRBD2. The CDR3 length is 16 residues. V lost 3 bases and J lost 7; bases outside the gene matches: 12. Per the germline V gene, CDR1 is LNHDA and CDR2 is SQIVND (reference sequence).

The chain links TRBV6-2 or TRBV6-3 to TRBJ2-7; 7 bases align to TRBD2. Germline V gives CDR1 MNHEY, CDR2 SVGEGT. Losses at the gene ends were 4 bases for V and 4 bases for J; bases not matched to a gene: 10. The CDR3 loop spans 15 amino acids. The CDR3 coding sequence is TGTGCCAGCAGTTCTCGACTAGCAGCTAATTACGAGCAGTACTTC. Translating it yields CASSSRLAANYEQYF.

This sequence joins TRBV20-1 and TRBJ1-2, with D uncertain. Germline CDR1 DFQATT, CDR2 SNEGSKA (reference sequence). The CDR3 runs to 11 residues. The CDR3 is CTAGDNYGYTF. The CDR3 bases are TGCACCGCAGGTGACAACTATGGCTACACCTTC.

This chain links TRBV14 with TRBJ2-3; D is unresolved. V was trimmed by 1 base and J by 4 bases, leaving 9 bases between them. The CDR3 is made up of 14 amino acids. CDR1 is SGHDN, CDR2 FVKESK, per germline. CDR3 coding DNA: TGTGCCAGCAGCCAAGTATTAGTATCAGATACGCAGTATTTT. It is translated as CASSQVLVSDTQYF.

In its sample, this clone was seen once. The chain uses TRBV29-1 and TRBJ1-6; 7 bases match TRBD1. This CDR3 spans 14 amino acids. V shed 6 bases, J shed 8 bases, and the junction held 10 bases outside the gene matches. Looked up from germline, CDR1 is SQVTM and CDR2 is ANQGSEA. CDR3 sequence: CSVQLTGEDSPLHF. In DNA form, the CDR3 reads TGCAGCGTCCAGCTTACAGGGGAGGATTCACCCCTCCACTTT.

This chain uses TRBV10-3 with TRBJ2-1; 12 bases align to TRBD2. Per the germline V gene, CDR1 is ENHRY and CDR2 is SYGVKD. This CDR3 contains 15 residues. V shed 7 bases and J 7 bases; nucleotides not matched to a gene: 8. The CDR3, as DNA: TGTGCCATCACCCCTAGCGGGGGGGGGAGGAATGAGCAGTTCTTC. Encoded protein: CAITPSGGGRNEQFF.

This clone has just a few counts. The chain combines TRBV30 with TRBJ1-2; 9 nucleotides line up with TRBD1. J was trimmed by 4 bases and V by 5 bases; bases with no gene match: 5. Germline V gene sequence: CDR1 GTSNPN, CDR2 SVGIG (reference sequence). This CDR3 is 13 amino acids long. The CDR3 region has the DNA TGTGCCTGGGGCCGGGACAGGGTCTATGGCTACACCTTC. This translates into CAWGRDRVYGYTF.

The chain employs TRBV7-9 and TRBJ1-6; D is ambiguous. CDR3 length equals 14 residues. Germline values: CDR1 SEHNR, CDR2 FQNEAQ (reference sequence). V shed 1 base and J shed 7 bases, with 8 bases lying between them. The CDR3 nucleotides read TGTGCCAGCAGCTTAGGAGGGCAGAATTCACCCCTCCACTTT. It translates to CASSLGGQNSPLHF.

This clone was detected a few times. The chain links TRBV6-6 to TRBJ2-7, with D perhaps matching TRBD2 (6 bases). Germline V gene data show CDR1 as MNHNY and CDR2 as SVGAGI (reference sequence). CDR3 size: 14 residues. With 4 bases removed from V and 2 bases from J, the gap between germline ends came to 12 bases. The CDR3 loop reads CASSLGEVAYEQYF. The CDR3 DNA follows: TGTGCCAGCAGTTTGGGGGAGGTTGCCTACGAGCAGTACTTC.

V is TRBV18 and J is TRBJ2-7, with a weak D call TRBD1 (6 bases). V dropped 6 bases and J dropped 5 bases, with 11 bases sitting between them. This CDR3 contains 12 residues. Germline CDR1 reads KGHSH; CDR2 reads LQKENI. The DNA of the CDR3 is TGTGCCAGCTCGCAACAGGGCCACGAGCAGTACTTC. It is translated as CASSQQGHEQYF.